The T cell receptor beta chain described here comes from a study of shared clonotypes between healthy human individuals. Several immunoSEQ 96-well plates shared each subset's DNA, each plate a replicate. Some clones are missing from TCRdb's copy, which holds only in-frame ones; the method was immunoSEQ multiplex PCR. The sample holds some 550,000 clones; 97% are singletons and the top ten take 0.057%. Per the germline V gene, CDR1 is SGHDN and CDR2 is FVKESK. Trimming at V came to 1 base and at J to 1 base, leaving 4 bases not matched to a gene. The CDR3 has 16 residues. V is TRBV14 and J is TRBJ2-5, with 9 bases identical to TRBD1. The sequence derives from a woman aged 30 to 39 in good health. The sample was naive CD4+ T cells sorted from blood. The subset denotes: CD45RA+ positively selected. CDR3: CASSQGGTGPQETQYF. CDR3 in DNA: TGTGCCAGCAGCCAAGGAGGGACAGGGCCCCAAGAGACCCAGTACTTC.